This passage covers 8 T cell receptor beta chains from one sample sequenced in a study of T cells in women clearing cervical HPV infection. Generated by immunoSEQ multiplex PCR, the TCRdb table keeps only in-frame clones and is missing some. The sample includes around 19,000 clones. Sequenced: blood buffy coat. Receptors originate from a woman aged 18 to 75 with a cervical HPV16 infection that either progressed to CIN3+ or cleared (not recorded which).

Worth noting for this clone: The read gets to within 3 residues of the CDR3 end, and the germline J gene fills in the rest. This chain joins TRBV30 and TRBJ2-2; D not certain. CDR1 is GTSNPN and CDR2 is SVGIG in the germline V gene (reference sequence). Trimming took off 0 bases at V and 5 bases at J, with 13 bases between the two ends. The CDR3 loop spans 15 amino acids. The CDR3 bases that were read are TGTGCCTGGAGTGTACAGTCCTTTGGGACCGGGGAG. Translating gives CAWSVQSFGTGE. The entire CDR3 reads CAWSVQSFGTGELFF.

In the case of this clone: Sequencing ends 3 residues short of the CDR3 end; the germline J gene provides the rest. This sequence joins TRBV7-8 and TRBJ2-5, with 7 positions matching TRBD2. The CDR3 is made up of 14 amino acids. The junction had 6 bases not matched to a gene; V was cut back by 3 bases and J by 5 bases. Germline loops: CDR1 SGHVS, CDR2 FQNEAQ. The covered CDR3 bases are TGTGCCAGCAGCTTTGCGTCCGGGGGGGAGACC. This sequence encodes CASSFASGGET. The complete CDR3 sequence is CASSFASGGETQYF.

Concerning this clone: With the read ending 3 residues before the CDR3 end, the germline J gene is used to fill in that end. The chain links TRBV18 to TRBJ1-2; 8 nucleotides match TRBD1. This CDR3 has 16 amino acids. Germline CDR1 KGHSH, CDR2 LQKENI. The sequenced part of the CDR3 DNA is TGTGCCAGCTCACCACCCCTCGGGACAGGCCCACCGACC. Translating it yields CASSPPLGTGPPT. The whole CDR3 region reads CASSPPLGTGPPTYTF.

About this clone itself: Read data end 3 residues before the CDR3 end; the end is taken from the germline J gene. The genes are TRBV19 and TRBJ1-2, with TRBD1 matching over 7 bases. Germline CDR1 is LNHDA and CDR2 is SQIVND (reference sequence). V lost 9 bases to trimming and J lost 4 bases; unmatched junction nucleotides: 8. The CDR3 is 13 residues long. The chain's CDR3 is CASRTGPPYGYTF. Incomplete CDR3 DNA: TGTGCCAGCAGGACAGGACCCCCCTATGGC.

Of note for this clone: The read stops 3 residues short of the end of the CDR3; the missing end is completed from the germline J gene. The genes are TRBV20-1 and TRBJ1-4; D perhaps matches TRBD1 (5 bases). The CDR3 sequence is 14 residues long. Per germline, CDR1 DFQATT and CDR2 SNEGSKA (reference sequence). Deletions cut 4 bases from V and 8 bases from J, with 17 bases between. The covered CDR3 bases are TGCAGTGCTAAAGTATGGGGGGATGGGGAAAAA. Amino acid sequence: CSAKVWGDGEK. The whole CDR3 sequence is CSAKVWGDGEKLFF.

With respect to this clone: With the read ending 3 residues before the CDR3 end, the germline J gene is used to fill in that end. The rearrangement links TRBV6-1 to TRBJ1-6; 7 bases fit TRBD1. J gave up 6 bases and V 2 bases, and 10 bases lay outside the gene matches. The CDR3 is 17 amino acids. Germline values: CDR1 MNHNS, CDR2 SASEGT. The DNA read from the CDR3 is TGTGCCAGCAGTGAATATTCGCAGGGGGGCTCTAATTCACCC. Translation gives CASSEYSQGGSNSP. The whole CDR3 is CASSEYSQGGSNSPLHF.

Worth noting for this clone: The observed sequence ends 3 residues before the CDR3 terminus, with the missing tail filled in from the germline J gene. The rearrangement links TRBV20-1 to TRBJ2-5; D is undetermined. Trimming shortened V by 5 bases and J by 5 bases, and 12 bases separated the two germline ends. CDR3 length: 12 amino acids. Germline V gene sequence: CDR1 DFQATT, CDR2 SNEGSKA (reference sequence). CDR3 region: CSAQTVGETQYF. The sequenced CDR3 bases are TGCAGTGCTCAGACCGTCGGGGAGACC.

In regard to this clone: The CDR3 end falls 3 residues outside the read, so it is completed with the germline J gene. This chain links TRBV2 with TRBJ2-3, with D perhaps matching TRBD1 (5 bases). Germline V lookup: CDR1 SNHLY, CDR2 FYNNEI. The V and J ends lost 3 bases and 3 bases respectively, with 10 bases between them. This CDR3 region has 14 residues. CDR3 DNA, as far as it was read: TGTGCCAGCAGTGATCCTTCAGGGACAGATACG. Residues: CASSDPSGTDT. The entire CDR3 is CASSDPSGTDTQYF.